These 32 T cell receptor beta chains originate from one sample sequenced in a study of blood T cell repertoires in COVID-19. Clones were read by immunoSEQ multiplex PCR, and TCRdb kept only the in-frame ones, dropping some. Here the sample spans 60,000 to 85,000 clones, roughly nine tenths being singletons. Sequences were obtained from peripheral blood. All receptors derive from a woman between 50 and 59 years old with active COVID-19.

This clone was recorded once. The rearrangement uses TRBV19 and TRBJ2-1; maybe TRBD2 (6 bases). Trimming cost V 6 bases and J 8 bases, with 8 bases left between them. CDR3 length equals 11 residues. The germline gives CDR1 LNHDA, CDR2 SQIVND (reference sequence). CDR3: CASSGTYEQFF. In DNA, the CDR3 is TGTGCCAGTAGCGGGACTTATGAGCAGTTCTTC. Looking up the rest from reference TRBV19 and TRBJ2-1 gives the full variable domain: DGGITQSPKYLFRKEGQNVTLSCEQNLNHDAMYWYRQDPGQGLRLIYYSQIVNDFQKGDIAEGYSVSREKKESFPLTVTSAQKNPTAFYLCASSGTYEQFFGPGTRLTVL.

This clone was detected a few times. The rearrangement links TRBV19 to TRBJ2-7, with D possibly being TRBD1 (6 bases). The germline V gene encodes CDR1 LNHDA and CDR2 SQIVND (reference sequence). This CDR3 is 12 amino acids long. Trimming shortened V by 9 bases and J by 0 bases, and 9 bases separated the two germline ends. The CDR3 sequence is CASRDTSYEQYF. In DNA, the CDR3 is TGTGCCAGCCGGGACACCTCCTACGAGCAGTACTTC.

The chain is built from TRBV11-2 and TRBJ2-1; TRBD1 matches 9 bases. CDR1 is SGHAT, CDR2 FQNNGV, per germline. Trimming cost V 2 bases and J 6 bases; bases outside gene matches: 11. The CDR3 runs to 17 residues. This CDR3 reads CASSLSLGDRVRNEQFF. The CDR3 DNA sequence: TGTGCCAGCAGCTTATCTTTGGGGGACAGGGTACGCAATGAGCAGTTCTTC.

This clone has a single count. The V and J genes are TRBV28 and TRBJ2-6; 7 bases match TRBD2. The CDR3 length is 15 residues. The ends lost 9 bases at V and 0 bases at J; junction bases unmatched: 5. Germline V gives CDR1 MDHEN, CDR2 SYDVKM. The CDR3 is CASSGGGSGANVLTF. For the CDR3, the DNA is TGTGCCAGTAGCGGCGGGGGCTCTGGGGCCAACGTCCTGACTTTC.

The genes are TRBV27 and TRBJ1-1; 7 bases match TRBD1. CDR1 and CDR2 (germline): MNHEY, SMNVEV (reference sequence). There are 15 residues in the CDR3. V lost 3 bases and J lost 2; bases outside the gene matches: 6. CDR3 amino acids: CASSFAGTVNTEAFF. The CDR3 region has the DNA TGTGCCAGCAGTTTCGCCGGGACAGTTAACACTGAAGCTTTCTTT.

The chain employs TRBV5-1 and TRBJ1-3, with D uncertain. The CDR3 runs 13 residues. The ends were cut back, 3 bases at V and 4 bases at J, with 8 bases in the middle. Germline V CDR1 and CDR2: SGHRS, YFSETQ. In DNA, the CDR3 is TGCGCCAGCAGCTCGTCGGGGGGAAACACCATATATTTT. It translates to CASSSSGGNTIYF.

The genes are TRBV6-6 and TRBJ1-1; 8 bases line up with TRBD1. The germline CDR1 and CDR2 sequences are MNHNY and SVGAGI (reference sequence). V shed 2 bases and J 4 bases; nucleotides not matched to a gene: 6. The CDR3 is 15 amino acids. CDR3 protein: CASSYHTGGSTEAFF. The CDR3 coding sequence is TGTGCCAGCAGTTACCACACAGGGGGTAGCACTGAAGCTTTCTTT.

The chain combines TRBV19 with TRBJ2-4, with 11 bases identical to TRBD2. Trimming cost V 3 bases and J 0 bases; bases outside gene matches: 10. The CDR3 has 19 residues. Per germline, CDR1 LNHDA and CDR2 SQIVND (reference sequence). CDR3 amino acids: CASSILAGGLTIAKNIQYF. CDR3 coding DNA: TGTGCCAGTAGTATCCTAGCGGGAGGCTTGACTATAGCCAAAAACATTCAGTACTTC.

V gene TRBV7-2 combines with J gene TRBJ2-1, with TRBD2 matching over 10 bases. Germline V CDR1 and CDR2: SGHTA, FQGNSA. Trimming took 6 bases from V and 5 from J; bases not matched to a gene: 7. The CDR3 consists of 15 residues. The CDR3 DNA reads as TGTGCCAGCAGTATAACTAGCGGGACCCACAATGAGCAGTTCTTC. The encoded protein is CASSITSGTHNEQFF.

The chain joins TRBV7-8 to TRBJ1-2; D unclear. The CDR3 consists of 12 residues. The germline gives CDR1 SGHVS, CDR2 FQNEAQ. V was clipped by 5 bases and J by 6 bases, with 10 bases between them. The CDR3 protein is CASSPSTNGYTF. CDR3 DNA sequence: TGTGCCAGCAGCCCCAGTACTAATGGCTACACCTTC.

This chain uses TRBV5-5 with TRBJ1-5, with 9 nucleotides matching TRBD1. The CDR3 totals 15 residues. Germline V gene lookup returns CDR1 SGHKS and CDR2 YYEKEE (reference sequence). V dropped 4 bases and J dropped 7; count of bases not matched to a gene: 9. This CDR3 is CASSQTGGAGQPQHF. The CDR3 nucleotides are TGTGCCAGCAGCCAAACAGGGGGCGCGGGGCAGCCCCAGCATTTT.

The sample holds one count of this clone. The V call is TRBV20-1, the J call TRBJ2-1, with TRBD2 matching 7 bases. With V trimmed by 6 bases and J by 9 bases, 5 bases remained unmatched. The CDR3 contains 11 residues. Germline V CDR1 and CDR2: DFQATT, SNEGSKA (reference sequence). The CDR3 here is CSANSGLEQFF. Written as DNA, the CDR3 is TGCAGTGCAAATAGCGGGCTTGAGCAGTTCTTC.

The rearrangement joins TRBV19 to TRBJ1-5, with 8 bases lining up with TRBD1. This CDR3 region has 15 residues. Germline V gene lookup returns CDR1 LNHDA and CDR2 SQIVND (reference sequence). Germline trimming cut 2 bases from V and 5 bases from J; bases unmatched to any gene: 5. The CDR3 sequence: CASSIQGAFDQPQHF. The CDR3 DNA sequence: TGTGCCAGTAGTATACAGGGGGCCTTCGATCAGCCCCAGCATTTT.

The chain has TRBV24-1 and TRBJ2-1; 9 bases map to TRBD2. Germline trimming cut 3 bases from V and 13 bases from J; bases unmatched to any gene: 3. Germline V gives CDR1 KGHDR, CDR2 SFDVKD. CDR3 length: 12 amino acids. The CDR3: CATSDSGTSQFF. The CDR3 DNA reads TGTGCCACCAGTGATAGCGGGACTAGCCAGTTCTTC.

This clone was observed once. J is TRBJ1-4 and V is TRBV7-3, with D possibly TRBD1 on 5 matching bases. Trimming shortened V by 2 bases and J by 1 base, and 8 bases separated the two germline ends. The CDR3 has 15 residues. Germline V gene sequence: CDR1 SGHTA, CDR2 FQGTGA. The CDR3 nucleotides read TGTGCCAGCAGCTTATCGGGGGAAACTAATGAAAAACTGTTTTTT. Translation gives CASSLSGETNEKLFF.

The DNA of the CDR3 is TGTGCCATCAGTGATCGGCTAGCGGGAGAGTGGGATGAGCAGTTCTTC. Translating it yields CAISDRLAGEWDEQFF. This chain uses TRBV10-3 with TRBJ2-1, with TRBD2 matching over 10 bases. V was clipped by 3 bases and J by 8 bases; unmatched bases: 10. This CDR3 has 16 residues. Germline CDR1 reads ENHRY; CDR2 reads SYGVKD.

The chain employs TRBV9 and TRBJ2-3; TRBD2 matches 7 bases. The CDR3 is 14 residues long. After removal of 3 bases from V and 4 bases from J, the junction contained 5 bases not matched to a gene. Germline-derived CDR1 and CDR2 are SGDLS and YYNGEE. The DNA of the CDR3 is TGTGCCAGCAGCGCACGGGGAGGGTCAGATACGCAGTATTTT. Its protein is CASSARGGSDTQYF. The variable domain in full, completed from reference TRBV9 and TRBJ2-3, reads DSGVTQTPKHLITATGQRVTLRCSPRSGDLSVYWYQQSLDQGLQFLIQYYNGEERAKGNILERFSAQQFPDLHSELNLSSLELGDSALYFCASSARGGSDTQYFGPGTRLTVL.

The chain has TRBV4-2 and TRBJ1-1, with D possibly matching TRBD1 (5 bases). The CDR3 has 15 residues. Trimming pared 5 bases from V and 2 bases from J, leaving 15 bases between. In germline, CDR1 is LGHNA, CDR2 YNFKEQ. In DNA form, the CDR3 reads TGTGCCAGCAGCTCTTTCCCGGGGGGTAACACTGAAGCTTTCTTT. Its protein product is CASSSFPGGNTEAFF.

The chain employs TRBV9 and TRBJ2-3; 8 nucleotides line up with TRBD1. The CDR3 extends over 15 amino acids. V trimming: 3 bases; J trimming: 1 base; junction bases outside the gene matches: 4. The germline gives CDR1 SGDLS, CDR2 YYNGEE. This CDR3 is CASSDRQGRTDTQYF. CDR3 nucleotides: TGTGCCAGCAGCGACCGACAGGGGCGCACAGATACGCAGTATTTT.

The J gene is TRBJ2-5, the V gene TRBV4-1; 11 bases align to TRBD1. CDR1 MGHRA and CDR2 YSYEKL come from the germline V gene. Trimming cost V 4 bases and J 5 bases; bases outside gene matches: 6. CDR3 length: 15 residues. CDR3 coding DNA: TGCGCCAGCAGCCTTGGGACAGGGGGTCCGGAGACCCAGTACTTC. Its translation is CASSLGTGGPETQYF.

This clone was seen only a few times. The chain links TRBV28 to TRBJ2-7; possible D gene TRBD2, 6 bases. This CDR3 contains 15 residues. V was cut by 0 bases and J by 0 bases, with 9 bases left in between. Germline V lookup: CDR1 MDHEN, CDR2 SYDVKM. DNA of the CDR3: TGTGCCAGCAGTTTATGGGGGGGATTCTCCTACGAGCAGTACTTC. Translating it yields CASSLWGGFSYEQYF.

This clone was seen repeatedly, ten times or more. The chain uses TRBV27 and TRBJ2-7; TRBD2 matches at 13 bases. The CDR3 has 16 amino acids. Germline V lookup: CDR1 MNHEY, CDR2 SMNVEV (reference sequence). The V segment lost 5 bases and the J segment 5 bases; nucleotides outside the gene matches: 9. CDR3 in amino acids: CASSLQGLAGENEQYF. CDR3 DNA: TGTGCCAGCAGTCTCCAAGGACTAGCGGGAGAGAACGAGCAGTACTTC.

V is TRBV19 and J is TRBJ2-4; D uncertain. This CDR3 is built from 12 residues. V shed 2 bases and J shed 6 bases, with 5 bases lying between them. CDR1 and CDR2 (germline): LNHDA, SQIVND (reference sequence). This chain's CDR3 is CASSIYSNIQYF. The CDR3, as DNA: TGTGCCAGTAGTATATACTCAAACATTCAGTACTTC.

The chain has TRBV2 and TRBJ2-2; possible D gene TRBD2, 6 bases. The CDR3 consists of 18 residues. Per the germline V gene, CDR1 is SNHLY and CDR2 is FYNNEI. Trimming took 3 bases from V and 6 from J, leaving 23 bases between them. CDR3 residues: CASSEQGVLIAVAGELFF. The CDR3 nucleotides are TGTGCCAGCAGTGAGCAAGGCGTATTAATAGCGGTTGCCGGGGAGCTGTTTTTT. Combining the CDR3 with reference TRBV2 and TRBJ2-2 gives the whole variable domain EPEVTQTPSHQVTQMGQEVILRCVPISNHLYFYWYRQILGQKVEFLVSFYNNEISEKSEIFDDQFSVERPDGSNFTLKIRSTKLEDSAMYFCASSEQGVLIAVAGELFFGEGSRLTVL.

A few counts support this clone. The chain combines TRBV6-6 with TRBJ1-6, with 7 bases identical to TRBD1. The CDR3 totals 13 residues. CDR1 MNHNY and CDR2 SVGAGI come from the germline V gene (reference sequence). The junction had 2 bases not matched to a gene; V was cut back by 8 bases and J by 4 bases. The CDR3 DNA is TGTGCCAGCGCAGGGGGATATAATTCACCCCTCCACTTT. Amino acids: CASAGGYNSPLHF.

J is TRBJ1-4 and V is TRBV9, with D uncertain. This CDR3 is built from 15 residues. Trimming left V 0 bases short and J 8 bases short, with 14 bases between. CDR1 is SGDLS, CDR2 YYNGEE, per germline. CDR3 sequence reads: CASSVGPGGSEKLFF. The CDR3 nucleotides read TGTGCCAGCAGCGTAGGTCCAGGAGGGTCCGAAAAACTGTTTTTT.

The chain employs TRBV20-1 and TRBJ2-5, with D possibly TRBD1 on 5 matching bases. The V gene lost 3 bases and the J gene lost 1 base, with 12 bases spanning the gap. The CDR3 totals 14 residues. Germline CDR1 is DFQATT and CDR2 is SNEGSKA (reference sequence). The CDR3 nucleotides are TGCAGTGCTAGTCCGGCAGGGATCCAAGAGACCCAGTACTTC. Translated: CSASPAGIQETQYF.

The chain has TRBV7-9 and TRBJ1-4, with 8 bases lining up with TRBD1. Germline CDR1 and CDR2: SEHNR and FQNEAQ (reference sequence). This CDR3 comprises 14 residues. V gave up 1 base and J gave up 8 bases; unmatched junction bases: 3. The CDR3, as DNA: TGTGCCAGCAGCTTAGGGACAGGGAAAGAAAAACTGTTTTTT. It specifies CASSLGTGKEKLFF.

The CDR3 bases are TGTGCCAGCAGCCCCTTTGGAGGGCTCTCCTCTGGGGCCAACGTCCTGACTTTC. This encodes CASSPFGGLSSGANVLTF. The chain carries TRBV7-8 and TRBJ2-6; D perhaps matches TRBD2 (6 bases). CDR1 SGHVS and CDR2 FQNEAQ come from the germline V gene. The CDR3 runs 18 residues. The V gene lost 5 bases and the J gene lost 0 bases, with 17 bases spanning the gap.

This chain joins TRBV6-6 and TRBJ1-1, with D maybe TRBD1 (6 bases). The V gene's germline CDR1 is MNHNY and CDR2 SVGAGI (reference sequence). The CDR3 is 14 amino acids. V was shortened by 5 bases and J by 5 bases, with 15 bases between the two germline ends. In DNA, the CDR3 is TGTGCCAGCAGTCTACAGGGTGATGGGACTGAAGCTTTCTTT. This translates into CASSLQGDGTEAFF.

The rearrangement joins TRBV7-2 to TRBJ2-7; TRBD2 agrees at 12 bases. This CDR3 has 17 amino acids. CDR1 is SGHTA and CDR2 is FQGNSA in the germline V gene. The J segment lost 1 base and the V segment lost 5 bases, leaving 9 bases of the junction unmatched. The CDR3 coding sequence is TGTGCCAGCAGCCCTATTGGACTAGCGGGGACTTCCTACGAGCAGTACTTC. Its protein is CASSPIGLAGTSYEQYF.

The CDR3 nucleotides are TGTGCCAGCAGACCGGGGGGGGACATCAAAGCTTTCTTT. Its translation is CASRPGGDIKAFF. J is TRBJ1-1 and V is TRBV6-5; tentative D call: TRBD1 (6 bases). The CDR3 loop spans 13 amino acids. Germline assignment: CDR1 MNHEY and CDR2 SVGAGI. V lost 6 bases, J lost 9 bases, and 17 bases lay in between.